The following is a TCR beta chain sequence with its context. These data come from a study of T cell changes during pregnancy in multiple sclerosis. TCRdb's copy holds only in-frame clones and misses some; the assay was immunoSEQ multiplex PCR. Among about 49,000 clones listed, roughly 94% were seen once. Germline V gene lookup returns CDR1 LNHDA and CDR2 SQIVND (reference sequence). V lost 1 base and J lost 5, with 15 bases in between. This CDR3 is 15 amino acids long. The J gene is TRBJ2-7, the V gene TRBV19; possibly TRBD2 for D (6 bases). The source is a female donor with multiple sclerosis, enrolled in a pregnancy study. The source was CD8+ T cells from peripheral blood mononuclear cells, collected in the first trimester of pregnancy. The CDR3 reads CASSIAPGRGNEQYF. The CDR3 region has the DNA TGTGCCAGTAGTATAGCCCCAGGGCGGGGTAACGAGCAGTACTTC. The full variable domain, in which reference TRBV19 and TRBJ2-7 provide the parts outside the CDR3, is DGGITQSPKYLFRKEGQNVTLSCEQNLNHDAMYWYRQDPGQGLRLIYYSQIVNDFQKGDIAEGYSVSREKKESFPLTVTSAQKNPTAFYLCASSIAPGRGNEQYFGPGTRLTVT.